These 31 T cell receptor beta chains were all obtained from the same sample, sequenced in a study of CD8 T cells in Susac syndrome. Random hexamers primed reverse transcription of about 0.5 to 1 ug RNA. TCRdb analysed the immunoSEQ multiplex PCR reads with MiXCR anew, one entry per CDR3 protein. The table has roughly 110,000 distinct CDR3 sequences, 92% seen once. Sequenced input: CD8+ T cells from PBMCs. Receptors were obtained from a human donor in good health.

The V call is TRBV3-1, the J call TRBJ1-5; D is unresolved. The V and J ends lost 4 bases and 3 bases respectively, with 7 bases between them. This CDR3 has 13 residues. Germline V lookup: CDR1 LGHDT, CDR2 YNNKEL (reference sequence). CDR3 in amino acids: CASSRDNNQPQHF. The CDR3 DNA is TGTGCCAGCAGCCGAGATAACAATCAGCCCCAGCATTTT.

This chain uses TRBV29-1 with TRBJ2-7; 13 positions match TRBD2. V shed 6 bases, J shed 3 bases, and the junction held 2 bases outside the gene matches. Germline V gives CDR1 SQVTM, CDR2 ANQGSEA. The CDR3 extends over 13 amino acids. The CDR3, as DNA: TGCAGCGTCGGGACTAGCGGGGTCTACGAGCAGTACTTC. Amino acid sequence: CSVGTSGVYEQYF.

This chain connects TRBV6-1 to TRBJ1-4, with a tentative D call TRBD1 (6 bases). The CDR3 is made up of 14 amino acids. Germline V gives CDR1 MNHNS, CDR2 SASEGT. Trimming shortened V by 5 bases and J by 4 bases, and 11 bases separated the two germline ends. The CDR3 is CASSLGGFNEKLFF. CDR3 coding DNA: TGTGCCAGCAGTTTAGGGGGTTTTAATGAAAAACTGTTTTTT.

V and J are TRBV27 and TRBJ2-7, with TRBD1 identical over 8 bases. The CDR3 consists of 15 residues. Losses at the gene ends were 4 bases for V and 4 bases for J; bases not matched to a gene: 9. Germline assignment: CDR1 MNHEY and CDR2 SMNVEV (reference sequence). The CDR3 DNA reads TGTGCCAGCAGTTCCATGGACAGGGTCGGGTACGAGCAGTACTTC. This sequence encodes CASSSMDRVGYEQYF.

The chain couples TRBV13 to TRBJ2-5, with 9 bases fitting TRBD1. Germline lookup yields CDR1 PRHDT and CDR2 FYEKMQ (reference sequence). Trimming removed 5 bases from V and 5 bases from J; junction bases left unmatched: 12. The CDR3 totals 16 residues. CDR3 region: CASSKDRGRRRETQYF. CDR3 nucleotides: TGTGCCAGCAGCAAAGACAGGGGGAGACGGCGTGAGACCCAGTACTTC.

The table lists this clonotype with a count of one. The CDR3 region is CATSDAGQGNTGELFF. The CDR3, as DNA: TGTGCCACCAGTGACGCGGGACAGGGGAACACCGGGGAGCTGTTTTTT. The chain carries TRBV24-1 and TRBJ2-2; 9 nucleotides agree with TRBD1. V shed 4 bases, J shed 1 base, and the junction held 3 bases outside the gene matches. The germline gives CDR1 KGHDR, CDR2 SFDVKD. This CDR3 spans 16 amino acids.

The chain combines TRBV11-2 with TRBJ2-3; 8 bases match TRBD1. Trimming cost V 5 bases and J 4 bases; bases outside gene matches: 5. The germline gives CDR1 SGHAT, CDR2 FQNNGV. The CDR3 covers 14 residues. Written as DNA, the CDR3 is TGTGCCAGCAGCCGAGGACAGGGATCAGATACGCAGTATTTT. Its protein product is CASSRGQGSDTQYF. The complete variable domain, with remaining parts taken from reference TRBV11-2 and TRBJ2-3, reads EAGVAQSPRYKIIEKRQSVAFWCNPISGHATLYWYQQILGQGPKLLIQFQNNGVVDDSQLPKDRFSAERLKGVDSTLKIQPAKLEDSAVYLCASSRGQGSDTQYFGPGTRLTVL.

The chain uses TRBV7-9 and TRBJ1-5, with TRBD1 identical over 7 bases. The CDR3 loop spans 15 amino acids. V trimming: 4 bases; J trimming: 4 bases; junction bases outside the gene matches: 7. Germline loops: CDR1 SEHNR, CDR2 FQNEAQ (reference sequence). The chain's CDR3 is CASSSIQGRNQPQHF. CDR3 coding DNA: TGTGCCAGCAGCTCGATACAGGGGCGAAATCAGCCCCAGCATTTT.

The chain couples TRBV18 to TRBJ2-3, with 7 nucleotides matching TRBD1. The CDR3 totals 16 residues. The germline V gene has CDR1 KGHSH and CDR2 LQKENI. V was pared by 0 bases and J by 1 base, with 4 bases of the junction left unmatched. As DNA, the CDR3 is TGTGCCAGCTCACCACCTACGACAGGGCGCACAGATACGCAGTATTTT. Amino acids: CASSPPTTGRTDTQYF.

This sequence joins TRBV30 and TRBJ2-1; D call uncertain. The V gene's germline CDR1 is GTSNPN and CDR2 SVGIG (reference sequence). V shed 0 bases and J shed 5 bases, with 11 bases lying between them. This CDR3 is 14 amino acids long. The CDR3 DNA follows: TGTGCCTGGAGTGTAGGAAGTCCCGACAATGAGCAGTTCTTC. This encodes CAWSVGSPDNEQFF.

This chain connects TRBV20-1 to TRBJ2-2; D ambiguous. The germline V and J ends were trimmed by 0 bases and 4 bases, with 6 bases remaining between them. CDR1 DFQATT and CDR2 SNEGSKA come from the germline V gene (reference sequence). The CDR3 extends over 13 amino acids. CDR3 DNA: TGCAGTGCTAGAGATTGGGTCACCGGGGAGCTGTTTTTT. Translating it yields CSARDWVTGELFF.

The chain joins TRBV29-1 to TRBJ2-2; TRBD2 agrees at 13 bases. V gave up 6 bases and J gave up 7 bases; unmatched junction bases: 8. The CDR3 spans 15 residues. Per the germline V gene, CDR1 is SQVTM and CDR2 is ANQGSEA. Here the CDR3 DNA reads TGCAGCGTCGCGGTTAGACTAGCGGGAGGCGGGGAGCTGTTTTTT. Residues: CSVAVRLAGGGELFF.

This clonotype has a single count. J is TRBJ1-2 and V is TRBV12-3 or TRBV12-4, with 9 bases lining up with TRBD1. Trimming at V came to 8 bases and at J to 0 bases, leaving 4 bases not matched to a gene. The CDR3 extends over 14 amino acids. The CDR3 loop reads CASGRTGANYGYTF. The CDR3 DNA follows: TGTGCCAGCGGGCGGACAGGGGCTAACTATGGCTACACCTTC.

The chain is built from TRBV18 and TRBJ1-1, with 8 bases fitting TRBD1. Per the germline V gene, CDR1 is KGHSH and CDR2 is LQKENI. The V gene end was trimmed by 3 bases and the J gene end by 3 bases; junction bases not matched to a gene: 0. This CDR3 spans 13 amino acids. The CDR3: CASSPTGDTEAFF. In nucleotides, the CDR3 is TGTGCCAGCTCACCGACAGGGGACACTGAAGCTTTCTTT.

This chain uses TRBV7-2 with TRBJ2-1; D is perhaps TRBD2 (5 bases). The germline V gene has CDR1 SGHTA and CDR2 FQGNSA. Trimming removed 1 base at V and 6 bases at J, with 16 bases between. The CDR3 extends over 16 amino acids. CDR3 DNA sequence: TGTGCCAGCAGCTTAGGGATAGCCCCTGGGAGCAATGAGCAGTTCTTC. Protein: CASSLGIAPGSNEQFF.

The CDR3 DNA is TGTGCCAGCAGCTTAAGGGCGGGAGGGCCGAATGAGCAGTTCTTC. Its protein is CASSLRAGGPNEQFF. The chain carries TRBV7-3 and TRBJ2-1; 9 bases fit TRBD2. Unmatched junction bases numbered 5, after V lost 1 base and J lost 7 bases. Per germline, CDR1 SGHTA and CDR2 FQGTGA. This CDR3 comprises 15 residues.

This clonotype was picked up a small number of times. The chain recombines TRBV7-2 with TRBJ2-1, with 8 bases that match TRBD1. Losses at the gene ends were 5 bases for V and 1 base for J; bases not matched to a gene: 4. This CDR3 is built from 15 residues. Looked up from germline, CDR1 is SGHTA and CDR2 is FQGNSA. The CDR3 DNA follows: TGTGCCAGCAGCCCTGACAGGGGATCCTACAATGAGCAGTTCTTC. It is translated as CASSPDRGSYNEQFF.

This clonotype was seen only once. The rearrangement links TRBV25-1 to TRBJ2-2; D not certain. CDR3 length: 16 residues. The V end lost 10 bases, the J end lost 4 bases, and 22 bases lay between the germline ends. Germline CDR1 reads MGHDK; CDR2 reads SYGVNS. The CDR3 sequence: CANREDRLGITGELFF. The CDR3, as DNA: TGTGCCAACAGAGAGGATCGGCTGGGGATCACCGGGGAGCTGTTTTTT.

The chain is built from TRBV2 and TRBJ1-1, with D possibly being TRBD1 (5 bases). The CDR3 length is 14 residues. The V gene lost 3 bases and the J gene lost 4 bases, with 12 bases spanning the gap. Germline-derived CDR1 and CDR2 are SNHLY and FYNNEI. Written as DNA, the CDR3 is TGTGCCAGCAGTGAGCAGGGATATTTCACTGAAGCTTTCTTT. This translates into CASSEQGYFTEAFF.

V and J are TRBV20-1 and TRBJ2-6; the match to TRBD1 covers 7 bases. The CDR3 has 15 amino acids. Looked up from germline, CDR1 is DFQATT and CDR2 is SNEGSKA (reference sequence). J was trimmed by 0 bases and V by 3 bases; bases with no gene match: 2. The CDR3 spells CSARPGGSGANVLTF. CDR3 nucleotide sequence: TGCAGTGCTAGGCCAGGGGGCTCTGGGGCCAACGTCCTGACTTTC.

The chain couples TRBV25-1 to TRBJ2-7, with D possibly being TRBD1 or TRBD2 (6 bases each). With 3 bases removed from V and 2 bases from J, the gap between germline ends came to 17 bases. Germline V gives CDR1 MGHDK, CDR2 SYGVNS. CDR3 length: 16 amino acids. The CDR3 sequence: CASSEGAGGGTYEQYF. The CDR3 DNA sequence: TGTGCCAGCAGTGAGGGGGCCGGCGGAGGGACCTACGAGCAGTACTTC.

The chain is built from TRBV6-6 and TRBJ1-1; D ambiguous. V shed 6 bases and J shed 0 bases, with 14 bases lying between them. Germline lookup yields CDR1 MNHNY and CDR2 SVGAGI (reference sequence). This CDR3 region has 15 residues. CDR3 sequence reads: CASSPGRLLNTEAFF. The CDR3 DNA sequence: TGTGCCAGCAGCCCCGGGAGACTGTTGAACACTGAAGCTTTCTTT.

The rearrangement uses TRBV19 and TRBJ1-6; no definite D call. This CDR3 has 14 amino acids. Germline V gene lookup returns CDR1 LNHDA and CDR2 SQIVND (reference sequence). V was pared by 6 bases and J by 6 bases, with 12 bases between. CDR3 DNA sequence: TGTGCCAGTAGAAACCGGAACTCTAATTCACCCCTCCACTTT. Translated: CASRNRNSNSPLHF.

The chain is built from TRBV6-1 and TRBJ2-2, with D possibly TRBD1 on 6 matching bases. Germline loops: CDR1 MNHNS, CDR2 SASEGT. V was pared by 6 bases and J by 1 base, with 12 bases between. The CDR3 consists of 15 residues. The CDR3 protein is CASRETGQNTGELFF. As DNA, the CDR3 is TGTGCCAGCAGAGAGACAGGACAGAACACCGGGGAGCTGTTTTTT.

The V gene is TRBV19, the J gene TRBJ2-2; the match to TRBD2 covers 12 bases. With V trimmed by 1 base and J by 10 bases, 13 bases remained unmatched. This CDR3 is built from 18 residues. Looked up from germline, CDR1 is LNHDA and CDR2 is SQIVND (reference sequence). The CDR3 DNA reads as TGTGCCAGTAGTATAGGGGGGGCGACTAGCGGGAGAAAAGTGGAGCTGTTTTTT. Translating it yields CASSIGGATSGRKVELFF.

The rearrangement joins TRBV18 to TRBJ2-6, with TRBD1 matching over 11 bases. Germline-derived CDR1 and CDR2 are KGHSH and LQKENI. V shed 5 bases and J 2 bases; nucleotides not matched to a gene: 20. This CDR3 has 22 residues. CDR3 sequence (DNA): TGTGCCAGCTCAAAGATGCGAGATGGAAAGGGGACAGGGGGTCCTGGGGCCAACGTCCTGACTTTC. This translates into CASSKMRDGKGTGGPGANVLTF.

The rearrangement links TRBV29-1 to TRBJ1-4; 10 bases agree with TRBD1. With V trimmed by 7 bases and J by 8 bases, 7 bases remained unmatched. The CDR3 totals 13 residues. Looked up from germline, CDR1 is SQVTM and CDR2 is ANQGSEA. The CDR3 coding sequence is TGCAGCGCTAGGGACAGGGGACGGGAAAAACTGTTTTTT. Its translation: CSARDRGREKLFF.

The chain recombines TRBV20-1 with TRBJ2-2, with D perhaps matching TRBD2 (6 bases). The germline V gene has CDR1 DFQATT and CDR2 SNEGSKA (reference sequence). V lost 6 bases to trimming and J lost 10 bases, with 18 bases between them. The length of the CDR3 is 13 residues. CDR3 sequence reads: CSARGTRKMELFF. Written as DNA, the CDR3 is TGCAGTGCCCGCGGGACCCGTAAGATGGAGCTGTTTTTT.

The chain combines TRBV3-1 with TRBJ1-5, with D unclear. CDR1 LGHDT and CDR2 YNNKEL come from the germline V gene (reference sequence). CDR3 length: 13 amino acids. The ends were cut back, 2 bases at V and 6 bases at J, with 8 bases in the middle. The CDR3 coding sequence is TGTGCCAGCAGCCAATGGGATGGTCAGCCCCAGCATTTT. Encoded protein: CASSQWDGQPQHF.

The chain carries TRBV7-2 and TRBJ1-2; TRBD1 agrees at 11 bases. Germline CDR1 SGHTA, CDR2 FQGNSA. Trimming cost V 5 bases and J 7 bases; bases outside gene matches: 6. The CDR3 runs 14 residues. Here the CDR3 DNA reads TGTGCCAGCAGCCGCGGGGGGACAGGGGGTGGCTACACCTTC. It translates to CASSRGGTGGGYTF.

A remark on this clonotype: One end of the junction fails to match germline, which may point to a read error. The chain links TRBV6-1 to TRBJ1-1; D might be TRBD1 (5 bases). The CDR3 spans 14 residues. CDR1 and CDR2 from the germline V gene are MNHNS and SASEGT. Here the CDR3 reads CASSEGGTNTEAFF. Here the CDR3 DNA reads TGTGCCAGCAGTGAAGGTGGGACTAACACTGAAGCTTTCTTC.